These 21 T cell receptor beta chains came from one sample sequenced in a study of blood T cell repertoires in COVID-19. The repertoire was sequenced with immunoSEQ multiplex PCR; TCRdb's copy has only in-frame clones and lacks some. Of over 150,000 clones listed, 83% are singletons. The material sequenced was peripheral blood. These receptors were taken from a woman aged 80 or older with acute or convalescent COVID-19.

This sequence joins TRBV19 and TRBJ1-6, with 7 bases that match TRBD1. Germline loops: CDR1 LNHDA, CDR2 SQIVND (reference sequence). Losses at the gene ends were 5 bases for V and 11 bases for J; bases not matched to a gene: 9. There are 14 residues in the CDR3. CDR3 sequence reads: CASSRTGAEAPLHF. DNA for the CDR3: TGTGCCAGTAGTCGAACAGGGGCGGAGGCACCCCTCCACTTT.

The chain recombines TRBV7-2 with TRBJ1-6; the D gene is possibly TRBD1 (5 bases). Germline CDR1 and CDR2: SGHTA and FQGNSA. The V gene lost 2 bases and the J gene lost 13 bases, with 15 bases spanning the gap. This CDR3 comprises 14 residues. The DNA for the CDR3 is TGTGCCAGCAGCTTAATGGGGCGGACTAGTCCCCTCCACTTT. Protein sequence: CASSLMGRTSPLHF. The full variable domain, with the rest looked up from reference TRBV7-2 and TRBJ1-6, is GAGVSQSPSNKVTEKGKDVELRCDPISGHTALYWYRQSLGQGLEFLIYFQGNSAPDKSGLPSDRFSAERTGGSVSTLTIQRTQQEDSAVYLCASSLMGRTSPLHFGNGTRLTVT.

The count of this clone is one. The chain links TRBV19 to TRBJ1-5, with TRBD1 identical over 7 bases. This CDR3 has 16 amino acids. V lost 6 bases to trimming and J lost 2 bases; unmatched junction nucleotides: 10. Germline V gives CDR1 LNHDA, CDR2 SQIVND (reference sequence). The CDR3 reads CASRRDSQFGNQPQHF. CDR3 coding DNA: TGTGCCAGTAGACGGGACAGTCAGTTCGGCAATCAGCCCCAGCATTTT.

The chain uses TRBV2 and TRBJ1-6; TRBD1 agrees at 7 bases. Trimming at V came to 5 bases and at J to 6 bases, leaving 4 bases not matched to a gene. The CDR3 extends over 14 amino acids. Germline assignment: CDR1 SNHLY and CDR2 FYNNEI. DNA for the CDR3: TGTGCCAGCAGTTTGGGACAGCCTAATTCACCCCTCCACTTT. Amino acids: CASSLGQPNSPLHF.

This sequence joins TRBV6-5 and TRBJ1-2; 7 bases map to TRBD1. Trimming cost V 10 bases and J 4 bases; bases outside gene matches: 6. Germline V gene data show CDR1 as MNHEY and CDR2 as SVGAGI. This CDR3 region has 12 residues. CDR3 bases: TGTGCCACCGCCTCAGGGGGCTATGGCTACACCTTC. This codes for CATASGGYGYTF.

This chain connects TRBV11-2 to TRBJ2-2, with a tentative D call TRBD1 (5 bases). The germline V and J ends were trimmed by 5 bases and 1 base, with 8 bases remaining between them. Germline CDR1 reads SGHAT; CDR2 reads FQNNGV. This CDR3 is 14 amino acids long. The DNA for the CDR3 is TGTGCCAGCAGCCCCCAGGGGAACACCGGGGAGCTGTTTTTT. This gives the protein CASSPQGNTGELFF.

V gene TRBV7-6 combines with J gene TRBJ2-1, with 8 bases that match TRBD1. V trimming: 1 base; J trimming: 6 bases; junction bases outside the gene matches: 5. The CDR3 sequence is 15 residues long. CDR1 SGHVS and CDR2 FNYEAQ come from the germline V gene. The CDR3 is CASSLGGQAPNEQFF. The CDR3 nucleotides read TGTGCCAGCAGCTTAGGGGGACAGGCACCCAATGAGCAGTTCTTC.

The chain carries TRBV24-1 and TRBJ2-3, with 12 bases identical to TRBD2. The CDR3 runs to 16 residues. Trimming cost V 2 bases and J 8 bases; bases outside gene matches: 7. From germline, CDR1 is KGHDR and CDR2 SFDVKD. The DNA for the CDR3 is TGTGCCACCAGTGATTGGAGACTAGCGGGGGTAGGTACGCAGTATTTT. Its translation: CATSDWRLAGVGTQYF.

The chain recombines TRBV10-3 with TRBJ1-6; tentative D call: TRBD1 (6 bases). Trimming removed 2 bases at V and 7 bases at J, with 9 bases between. Germline CDR1 reads ENHRY; CDR2 reads SYGVKD. The CDR3 loop spans 14 amino acids. The CDR3 sequence is CAISERQENSPLHF. The CDR3 region has the DNA TGTGCCATCAGTGAGCGACAGGAAAATTCACCCCTCCACTTT.

The rearrangement joins TRBV19 to TRBJ2-7; TRBD2 matches at 12 bases. V shed 9 bases and J 5 bases; nucleotides not matched to a gene: 8. The V gene's germline CDR1 is LNHDA and CDR2 SQIVND (reference sequence). This CDR3 is 14 amino acids long. The CDR3 sequence: CASSRTSGAHEQYF. The CDR3 coding sequence is TGTGCCAGCAGCAGGACTAGCGGGGCCCACGAGCAGTACTTC.

This clone showed up many times. This sequence joins TRBV9 and TRBJ2-5, with D unclear. Trimming took off 0 bases at V and 1 base at J, with 10 bases between the two ends. This CDR3 is 15 amino acids long. The germline gives CDR1 SGDLS, CDR2 YYNGEE. The CDR3 spells CASSVGTLSQETQYF. Here the CDR3 DNA reads TGTGCCAGCAGCGTAGGCACATTGTCCCAAGAGACCCAGTACTTC.

This clone was observed many times. The V gene is TRBV6-5, the J gene TRBJ1-2; 7 bases are a match to TRBD1. V shed 3 bases, J shed 5 bases, and the junction held 6 bases outside the gene matches. Germline V lookup: CDR1 MNHEY, CDR2 SVGAGI. CDR3 length: 14 residues. In DNA form, the CDR3 reads TGTGCCAGCAGTTATAATAGCAGGGGGTATGGCTACACCTTC. Its translation is CASSYNSRGYGYTF.

V and J are TRBV5-5 and TRBJ1-5, with D maybe TRBD1 (6 bases). The ends were cut back, 0 bases at V and 11 bases at J, with 21 bases in the middle. There are 16 residues in the CDR3. Germline CDR1 SGHKS, CDR2 YYEKEE (reference sequence). The CDR3 spells CASSLEDTGSQISQHF. CDR3 nucleotides: TGTGCCAGCAGCTTGGAGGACACAGGGTCGCAGATATCCCAGCATTTT.

V and J are TRBV5-1 and TRBJ2-7; TRBD1 is a possible D gene (6 bases). From germline, CDR1 is SGHRS and CDR2 YFSETQ. This CDR3 region has 13 residues. Trimming cost V 4 bases and J 4 bases, with 12 bases left between them. CDR3 sequence: CASSPGQFYEQYF. The CDR3 DNA is TGCGCCAGCAGCCCCGGACAGTTTTACGAGCAGTACTTC.

The genes are TRBV29-1 and TRBJ2-3, with 8 bases matching TRBD1. V lost 0 bases and J lost 4; bases outside the gene matches: 9. The CDR3 spans 16 residues. Germline V gene sequence: CDR1 SQVTM, CDR2 ANQGSEA. For the CDR3, the DNA is TGCAGCGTTGAAGATTCAGACAGGGGTGGTTCAGATACGCAGTATTTT. This codes for CSVEDSDRGGSDTQYF.

In DNA, the CDR3 is TGTGCCATCAGTGCGCTAGCGGGTTCGGTCAATGAGCAGTTCTTC. The encoded protein is CAISALAGSVNEQFF. This chain connects TRBV10-3 to TRBJ2-1, with 8 bases that match TRBD2. V was pared by 4 bases and J by 6 bases, with 8 bases of the junction left unmatched. Germline assignment: CDR1 ENHRY and CDR2 SYGVKD. The CDR3 has 15 residues.

For the CDR3, the DNA is TGCGCCAGCAGCTTGGGGGCTAGCGGGATTGACGGTGAGCAGTTCTTC. Protein product: CASSLGASGIDGEQFF. V is TRBV5-1 and J is TRBJ2-1; 9 bases fit TRBD2. The germline V gene has CDR1 SGHRS and CDR2 YFSETQ. The junction had 10 bases not matched to a gene; V was cut back by 0 bases and J by 9 bases. The CDR3 length is 16 residues.

This clone is a singleton in its sample. This chain links TRBV5-5 with TRBJ1-2; TRBD1 matches 7 bases. J gave up 7 bases and V 0 bases, and 3 bases lay outside the gene matches. Germline-derived CDR1 and CDR2 are SGHKS and YYEKEE (reference sequence). This CDR3 region has 13 residues. CDR3 amino acids: CASSLGTGAGYTF. The DNA of the CDR3 is TGTGCCAGCAGCTTGGGAACAGGGGCTGGCTACACCTTC.

The chain uses TRBV7-9 and TRBJ2-3; 7 nucleotides align to TRBD2. Losses at the gene ends were 4 bases for V and 3 bases for J; bases not matched to a gene: 7. The CDR3 contains 15 residues. Germline-derived CDR1 and CDR2 are SEHNR and FQNEAQ (reference sequence). DNA for the CDR3: TGTGCCAGCAGCTCGCGGCGGGGGAGGACAGATACGCAGTATTTT. This gives the protein CASSSRRGRTDTQYF.

The chain employs TRBV9 and TRBJ2-7, with a weak D call TRBD2 (7 bases). The V end lost 3 bases, the J end lost 3 bases, and 16 bases lay between the germline ends. From germline, CDR1 is SGDLS and CDR2 YYNGEE. This CDR3 is 15 amino acids long. CDR3 in amino acids: CASSARGGSYYEQYF. DNA of the CDR3: TGTGCCAGCAGCGCGAGGGGGGGCTCCTACTACGAGCAGTACTTC.

The chain has TRBV6-5 and TRBJ2-7, with D unclear. Trimming shortened V by 7 bases and J by 3 bases, and 10 bases separated the two germline ends. The length of the CDR3 is 12 residues. Germline V lookup: CDR1 MNHEY, CDR2 SVGAGI. The CDR3 sequence: CASTTHSYEQYF. DNA for the CDR3: TGTGCCAGCACGACACACAGCTACGAGCAGTACTTC.